The entry below gives a single TCR beta chain sequence along with its context. The sample comes from a study of blood T cell repertoires in COVID-19. Study as a whole: T cells, B-cell-depleted T cells, or PBMCs supplied cDNA or gDNA.

Produced via immunoSEQ multiplex PCR; TCRdb's table is partial and in-frame only. The sample shows about 280,000 clones, roughly 91% of them seen only once. The study recruited people aged about 18 to 95 years across more than 20 US areas. Germline CDR1 is LNHDA and CDR2 is SQIVND (reference sequence). CDR3 size: 16 residues. V shed 4 bases, J shed 8 bases, and the junction held 13 bases outside the gene matches. The chain is built from TRBV19 and TRBJ1-4; TRBD1 agrees at 7 bases. The sequence was obtained from a woman aged 55-69 years in a cohort exposed to, infected with or recovered from COVID-19 (not recorded which). The sequenced material came from PBMCs or T cells enriched from blood (not recorded which). CDR3 sequence reads: CASSTRTDRVKEKLFF. CDR3 sequence (DNA): TGTGCCAGTAGTACGAGAACAGACAGGGTCAAGGAAAAACTGTTTTTT.